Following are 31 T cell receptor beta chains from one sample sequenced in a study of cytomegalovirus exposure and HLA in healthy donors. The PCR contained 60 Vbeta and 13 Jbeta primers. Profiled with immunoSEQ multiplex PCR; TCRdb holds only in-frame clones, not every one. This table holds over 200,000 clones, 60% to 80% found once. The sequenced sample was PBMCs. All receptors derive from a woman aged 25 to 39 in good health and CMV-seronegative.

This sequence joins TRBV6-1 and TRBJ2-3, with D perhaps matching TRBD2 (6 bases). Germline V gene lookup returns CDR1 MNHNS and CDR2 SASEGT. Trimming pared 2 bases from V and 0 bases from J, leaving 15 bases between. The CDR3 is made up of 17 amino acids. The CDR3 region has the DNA TGTGCCAGCAGTGAAAACGGAGGACTACCTAGCACAGATACGCAGTATTTT. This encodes CASSENGGLPSTDTQYF.

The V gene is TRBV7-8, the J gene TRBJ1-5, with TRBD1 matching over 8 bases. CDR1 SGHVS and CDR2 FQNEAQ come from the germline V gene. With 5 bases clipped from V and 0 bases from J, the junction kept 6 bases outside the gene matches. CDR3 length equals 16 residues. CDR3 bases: TGTGCCAGCAGCCCTCGGACAGGGAATAGCAATCAGCCCCAGCATTTT. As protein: CASSPRTGNSNQPQHF.

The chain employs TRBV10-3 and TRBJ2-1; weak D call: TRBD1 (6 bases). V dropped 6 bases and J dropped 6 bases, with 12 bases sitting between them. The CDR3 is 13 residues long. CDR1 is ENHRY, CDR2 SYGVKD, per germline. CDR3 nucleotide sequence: TGTGCCATCAGAGGTTGGGACACCAATGAGCAGTTCTTC. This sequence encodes CAIRGWDTNEQFF.

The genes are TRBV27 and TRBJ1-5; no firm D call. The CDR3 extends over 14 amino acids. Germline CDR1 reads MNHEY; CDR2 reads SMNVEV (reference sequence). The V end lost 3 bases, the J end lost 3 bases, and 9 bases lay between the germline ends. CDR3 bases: TGTGCCAGCAGTTTTGGAGGGAACAATCAGCCCCAGCATTTT. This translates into CASSFGGNNQPQHF.

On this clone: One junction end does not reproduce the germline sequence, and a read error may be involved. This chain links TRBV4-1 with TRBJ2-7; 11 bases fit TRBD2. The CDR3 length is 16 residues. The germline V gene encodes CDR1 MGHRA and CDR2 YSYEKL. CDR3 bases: TGTGCCAGCAGCCAAGTGGGGACTAGCGGTCCCTACGAGCAGTACTTC. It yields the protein CASSQVGTSGPYEQYF.

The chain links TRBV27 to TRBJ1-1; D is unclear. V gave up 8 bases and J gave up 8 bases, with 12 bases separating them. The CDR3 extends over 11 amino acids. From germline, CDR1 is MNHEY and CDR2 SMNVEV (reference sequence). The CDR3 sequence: CASGHGSEAFF. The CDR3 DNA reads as TGTGCCAGCGGCCACGGGTCCGAAGCTTTCTTT.

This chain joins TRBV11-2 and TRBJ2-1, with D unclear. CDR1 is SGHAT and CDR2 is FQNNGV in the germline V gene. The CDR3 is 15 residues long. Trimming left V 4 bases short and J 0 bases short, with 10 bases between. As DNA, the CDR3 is TGTGCCAGCAGCTCGAAGTTGAGCTCCTACAATGAGCAGTTCTTC. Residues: CASSSKLSSYNEQFF.

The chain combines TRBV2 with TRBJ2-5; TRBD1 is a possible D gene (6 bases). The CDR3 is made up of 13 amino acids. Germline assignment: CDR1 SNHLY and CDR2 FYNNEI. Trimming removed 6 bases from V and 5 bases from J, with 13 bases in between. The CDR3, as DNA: TGTGCCAGCAGGGATTACAGGGAGGAGACCCAGTACTTC. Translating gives CASRDYREETQYF. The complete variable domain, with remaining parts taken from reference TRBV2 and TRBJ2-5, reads EPEVTQTPSHQVTQMGQEVILRCVPISNHLYFYWYRQILGQKVEFLVSFYNNEISEKSEIFDDQFSVERPDGSNFTLKIRSTKLEDSAMYFCASRDYREETQYFGPGTRLLVL.

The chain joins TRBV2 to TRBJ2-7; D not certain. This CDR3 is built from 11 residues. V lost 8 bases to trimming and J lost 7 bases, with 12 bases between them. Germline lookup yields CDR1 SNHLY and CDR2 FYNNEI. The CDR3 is CASAPLQEQYF. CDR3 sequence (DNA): TGTGCCAGCGCCCCCCTTCAGGAGCAGTACTTC. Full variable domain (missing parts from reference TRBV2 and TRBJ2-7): EPEVTQTPSHQVTQMGQEVILRCVPISNHLYFYWYRQILGQKVEFLVSFYNNEISEKSEIFDDQFSVERPDGSNFTLKIRSTKLEDSAMYFCASAPLQEQYFGPGTRLTVT.

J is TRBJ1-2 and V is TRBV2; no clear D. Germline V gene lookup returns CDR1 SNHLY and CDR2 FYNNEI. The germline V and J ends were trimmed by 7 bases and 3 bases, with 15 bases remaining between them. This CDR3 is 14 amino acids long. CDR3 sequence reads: CASTPMGLDYGYTF. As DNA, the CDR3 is TGTGCCAGCACACCGATGGGCCTTGACTATGGCTACACCTTC.

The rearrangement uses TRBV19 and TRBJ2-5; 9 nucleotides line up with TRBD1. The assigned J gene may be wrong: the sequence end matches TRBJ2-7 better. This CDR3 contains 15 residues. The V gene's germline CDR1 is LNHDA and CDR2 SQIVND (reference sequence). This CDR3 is CASSITGQGSYEQYF. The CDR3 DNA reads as TGTGCCAGTAGTATAACGGGACAGGGATCCTACGAGCAGTACTTC.

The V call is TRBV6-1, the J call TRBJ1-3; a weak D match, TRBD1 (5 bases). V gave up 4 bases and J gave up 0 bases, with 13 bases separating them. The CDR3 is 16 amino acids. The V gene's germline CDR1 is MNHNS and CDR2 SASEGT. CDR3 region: CASSGGEAYSGNTIYF. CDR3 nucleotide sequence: TGTGCCAGCAGTGGGGGGGAGGCCTACTCTGGAAACACCATATATTTT.

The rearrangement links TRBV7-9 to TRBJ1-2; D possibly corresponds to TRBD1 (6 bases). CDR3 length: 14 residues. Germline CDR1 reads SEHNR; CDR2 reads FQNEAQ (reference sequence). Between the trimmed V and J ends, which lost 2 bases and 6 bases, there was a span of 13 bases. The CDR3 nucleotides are TGTGCCAGCAGCTTACGGGACAACCCCCATGGCTACACCTTC. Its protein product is CASSLRDNPHGYTF. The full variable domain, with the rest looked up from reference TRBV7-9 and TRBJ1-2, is DTGVSQNPRHKITKRGQNVTFRCDPISEHNRLYWYRQTLGQGPEFLTYFQNEAQLEKSRLLSDRFSAERPKGSFSTLEIQRTEQGDSAMYLCASSLRDNPHGYTFGSGTRLTVV.

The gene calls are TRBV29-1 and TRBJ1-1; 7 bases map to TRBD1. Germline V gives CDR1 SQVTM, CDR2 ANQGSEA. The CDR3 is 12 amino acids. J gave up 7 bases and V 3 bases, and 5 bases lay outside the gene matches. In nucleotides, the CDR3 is TGCAGCGTTGAGGAGGGGGCCGGTGAAGCTTTCTTT. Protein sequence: CSVEEGAGEAFF.

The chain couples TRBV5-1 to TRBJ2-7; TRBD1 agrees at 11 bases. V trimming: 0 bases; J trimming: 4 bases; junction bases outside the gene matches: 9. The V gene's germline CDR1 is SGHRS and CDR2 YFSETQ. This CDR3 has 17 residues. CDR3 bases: TGCGCCAGCAGCTTGGAAATGAGGGACAGGGGGATATACGAGCAGTACTTC. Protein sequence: CASSLEMRDRGIYEQYF. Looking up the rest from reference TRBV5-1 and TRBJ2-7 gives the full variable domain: KAGVTQTPRYLIKTRGQQVTLSCSPISGHRSVSWYQQTPGQGLQFLFEYFSETQRNKGNFPGRFSGRQFSNSRSEMNVSTLELGDSALYLCASSLEMRDRGIYEQYFGPGTRLTVT.

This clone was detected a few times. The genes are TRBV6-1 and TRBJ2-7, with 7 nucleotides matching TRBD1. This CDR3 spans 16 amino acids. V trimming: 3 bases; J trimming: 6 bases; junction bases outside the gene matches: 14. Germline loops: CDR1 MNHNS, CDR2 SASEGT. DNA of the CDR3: TGTGCCAGCAGTGACATTTTCCTGGCAGGGGACAGCGAGCAGTACTTC. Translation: CASSDIFLAGDSEQYF.

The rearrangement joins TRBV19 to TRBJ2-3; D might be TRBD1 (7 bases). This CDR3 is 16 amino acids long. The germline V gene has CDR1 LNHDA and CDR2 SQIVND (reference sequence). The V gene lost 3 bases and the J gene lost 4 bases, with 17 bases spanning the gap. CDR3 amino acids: CASSISRGTAPDTQYF. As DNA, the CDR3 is TGTGCCAGTAGTATCTCTCGGGGGACAGCCCCAGATACGCAGTATTTT. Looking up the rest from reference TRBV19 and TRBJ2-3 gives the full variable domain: DGGITQSPKYLFRKEGQNVTLSCEQNLNHDAMYWYRQDPGQGLRLIYYSQIVNDFQKGDIAEGYSVSREKKESFPLTVTSAQKNPTAFYLCASSISRGTAPDTQYFGPGTRLTVL.

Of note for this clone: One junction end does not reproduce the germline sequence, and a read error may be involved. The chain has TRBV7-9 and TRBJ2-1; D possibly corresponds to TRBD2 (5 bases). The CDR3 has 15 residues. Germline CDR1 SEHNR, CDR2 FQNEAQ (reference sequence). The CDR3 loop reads CSSSRTLTAYNEQFF. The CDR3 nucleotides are TGTTCCAGCAGCCGGACTCTTACCGCCTACAATGAGCAGTTCTTC.

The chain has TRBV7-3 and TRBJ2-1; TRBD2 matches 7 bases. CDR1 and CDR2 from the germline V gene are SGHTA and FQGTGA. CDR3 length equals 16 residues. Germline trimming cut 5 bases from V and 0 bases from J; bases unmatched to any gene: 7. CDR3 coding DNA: TGTGCCAGCAGCCCAGTAGCGGGTCTCTCCTACAATGAGCAGTTCTTC. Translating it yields CASSPVAGLSYNEQFF. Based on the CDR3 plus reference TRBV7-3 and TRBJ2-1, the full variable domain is GAGVSQTPSNKVTEKGKYVELRCDPISGHTALYWYRQSLGQGPEFLIYFQGTGAADDSGLPNDRFFAVRPEGSVSTLKIQRTERGDSAVYLCASSPVAGLSYNEQFFGPGTRLTVL.

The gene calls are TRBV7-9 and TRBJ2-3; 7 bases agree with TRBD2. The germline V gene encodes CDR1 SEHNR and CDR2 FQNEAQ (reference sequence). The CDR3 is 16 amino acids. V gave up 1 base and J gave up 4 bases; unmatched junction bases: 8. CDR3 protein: CASSLGVAGGADTQYF. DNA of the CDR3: TGTGCCAGCAGCTTAGGGGTAGCGGGTGGGGCAGATACGCAGTATTTT.

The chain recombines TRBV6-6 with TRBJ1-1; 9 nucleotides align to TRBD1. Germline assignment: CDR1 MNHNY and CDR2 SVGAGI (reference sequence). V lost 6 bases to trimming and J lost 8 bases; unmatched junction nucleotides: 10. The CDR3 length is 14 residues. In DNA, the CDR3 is TGTGCCAGCAGCTTACAGGGGGCGTCGTCGGAAGCTTTCTTT. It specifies CASSLQGASSEAFF.

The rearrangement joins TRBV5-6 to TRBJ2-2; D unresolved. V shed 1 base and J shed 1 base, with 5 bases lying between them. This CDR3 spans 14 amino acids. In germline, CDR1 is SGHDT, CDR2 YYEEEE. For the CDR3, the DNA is TGTGCCAGCAGCTTGCCGGGGAACACCGGGGAGCTGTTTTTT. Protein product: CASSLPGNTGELFF.

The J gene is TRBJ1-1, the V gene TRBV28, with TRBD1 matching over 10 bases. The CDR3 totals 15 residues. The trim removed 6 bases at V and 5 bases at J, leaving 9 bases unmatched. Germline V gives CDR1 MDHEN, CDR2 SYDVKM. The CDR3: CASRSSQGQGTEAFF. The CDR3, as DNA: TGTGCCAGCAGGTCATCTCAGGGACAGGGGACTGAAGCTTTCTTT. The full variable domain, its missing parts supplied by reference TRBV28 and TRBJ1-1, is DVKVTQSSRYLVKRTGEKVFLECVQDMDHENMFWYRQDPGLGLRLIYFSYDVKMKEKGDIPEGYSVSREKKERFSLILESASTNQTSMYLCASRSSQGQGTEAFFGQGTRLTVV.

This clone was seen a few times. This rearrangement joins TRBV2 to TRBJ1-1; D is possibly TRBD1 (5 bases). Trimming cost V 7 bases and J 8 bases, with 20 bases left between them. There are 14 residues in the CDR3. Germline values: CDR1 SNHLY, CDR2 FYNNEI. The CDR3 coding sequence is TGTGCCAGCAACGAGGTGGGAAGGGGTGGAGAAGCTTTCTTT. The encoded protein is CASNEVGRGGEAFF. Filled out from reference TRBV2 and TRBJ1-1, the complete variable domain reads EPEVTQTPSHQVTQMGQEVILRCVPISNHLYFYWYRQILGQKVEFLVSFYNNEISEKSEIFDDQFSVERPDGSNFTLKIRSTKLEDSAMYFCASNEVGRGGEAFFGQGTRLTVV.

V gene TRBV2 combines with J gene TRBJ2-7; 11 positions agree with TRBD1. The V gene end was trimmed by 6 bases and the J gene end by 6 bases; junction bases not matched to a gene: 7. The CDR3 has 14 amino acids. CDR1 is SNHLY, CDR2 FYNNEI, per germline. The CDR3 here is CASRRTGGSGEQYF. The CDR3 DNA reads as TGTGCCAGCAGGAGGACAGGGGGCAGCGGCGAGCAGTACTTC.

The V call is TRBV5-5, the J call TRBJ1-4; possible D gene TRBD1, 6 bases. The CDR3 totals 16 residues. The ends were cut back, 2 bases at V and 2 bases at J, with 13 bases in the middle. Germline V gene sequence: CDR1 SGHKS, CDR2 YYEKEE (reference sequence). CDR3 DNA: TGTGCCAGCAGCTTCGGGAACAGGGAGACTAATGAAAAACTGTTTTTT. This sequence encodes CASSFGNRETNEKLFF.

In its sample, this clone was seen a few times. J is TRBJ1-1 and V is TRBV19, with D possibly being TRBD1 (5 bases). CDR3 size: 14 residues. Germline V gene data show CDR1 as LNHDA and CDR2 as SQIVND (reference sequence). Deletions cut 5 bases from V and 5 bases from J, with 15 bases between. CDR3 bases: TGTGCCAGTAGTCCACAGGCCCTAGGGACTGAAGCTTTCTTT. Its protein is CASSPQALGTEAFF.

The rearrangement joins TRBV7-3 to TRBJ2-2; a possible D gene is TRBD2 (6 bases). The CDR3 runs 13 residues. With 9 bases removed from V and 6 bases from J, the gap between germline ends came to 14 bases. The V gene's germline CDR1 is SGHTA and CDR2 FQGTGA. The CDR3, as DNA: TGTGCCAGTCCGCCTGGGAGGTCCGGGGAGCTGTTTTTT. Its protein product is CASPPGRSGELFF.

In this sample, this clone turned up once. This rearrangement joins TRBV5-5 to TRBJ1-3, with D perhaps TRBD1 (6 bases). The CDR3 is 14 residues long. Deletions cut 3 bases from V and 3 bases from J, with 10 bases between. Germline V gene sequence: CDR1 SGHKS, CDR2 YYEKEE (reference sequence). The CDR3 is CASSWGGGGNTIYF. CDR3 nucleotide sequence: TGTGCCAGCAGCTGGGGGGGCGGTGGAAACACCATATATTTT.

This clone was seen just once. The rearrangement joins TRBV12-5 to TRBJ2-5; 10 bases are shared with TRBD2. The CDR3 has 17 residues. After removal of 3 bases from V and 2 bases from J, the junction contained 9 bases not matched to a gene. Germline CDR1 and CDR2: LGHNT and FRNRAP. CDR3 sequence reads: CASGFSLAGDYQETQYF. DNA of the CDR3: TGTGCTAGTGGTTTTTCGCTAGCGGGGGACTATCAAGAGACCCAGTACTTC.

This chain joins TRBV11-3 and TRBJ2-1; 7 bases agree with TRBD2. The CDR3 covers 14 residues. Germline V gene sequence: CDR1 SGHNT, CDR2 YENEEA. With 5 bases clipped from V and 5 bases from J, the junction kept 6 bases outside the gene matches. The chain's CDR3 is CASSRPGGNNEQFF. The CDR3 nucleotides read TGTGCCAGCAGCCGACCGGGGGGAAACAATGAGCAGTTCTTC.